The entry below gives a single TCR beta chain sequence along with its context. Its matching antigen is unknown. The donors (healthy individuals) were bone marrow donors. This entry is derived from a study of cytomegalovirus exposure and HLA in healthy donors. Across the study: Early on, a data release was issued that held roughly 80 million unique TCRs from HLA-typed donors.

Study-level points and caveats: The productive fraction for most TCR beta V segments was about 90% or about 30% in an earlier analysis.

Trimming took 1 base from V and 3 from J, leaving 13 bases between them. CDR1 is SGHAT and CDR2 is FQNNGV in the germline V gene. The CDR3 is 15 residues long. The primer mix had 60 Vbeta and 13 Jbeta primers. The repertoire was sequenced with immunoSEQ multiplex PCR; TCRdb's copy has only in-frame clones and lacks some. This sample has 40,000 to 45,000 clones; 50% occur once, and the top ten carry around 10%. Sequencing was done on a sample of PBMCs. The chain joins TRBV11-2 to TRBJ2-7; D gene unclear. The clonotype originates from a human donor in good health. The CDR3 protein is CASSLVLASDYEQYF. As DNA, the CDR3 is TGTGCCAGCAGCTTAGTATTAGCCTCGGACTACGAGCAGTACTTC. The full variable domain, in which reference TRBV11-2 and TRBJ2-7 provide the parts outside the CDR3, is EAGVAQSPRYKIIEKRQSVAFWCNPISGHATLYWYQQILGQGPKLLIQFQNNGVVDDSQLPKDRFSAERLKGVDSTLKIQPAKLEDSAVYLCASSLVLASDYEQYFGPGTRLTVT.